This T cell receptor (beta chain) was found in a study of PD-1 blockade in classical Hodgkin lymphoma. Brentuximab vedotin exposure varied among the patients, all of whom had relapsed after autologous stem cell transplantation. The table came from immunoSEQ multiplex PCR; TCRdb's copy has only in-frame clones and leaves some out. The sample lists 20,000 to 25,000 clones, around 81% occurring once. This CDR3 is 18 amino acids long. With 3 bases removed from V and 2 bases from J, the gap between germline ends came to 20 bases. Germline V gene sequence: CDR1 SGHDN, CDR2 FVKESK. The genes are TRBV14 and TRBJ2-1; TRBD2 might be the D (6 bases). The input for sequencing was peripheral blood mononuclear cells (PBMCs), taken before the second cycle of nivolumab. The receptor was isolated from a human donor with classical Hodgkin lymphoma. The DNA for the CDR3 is TGTGCCAGCAGCCAGCACACCCCGGGACTGGGGCCCTACAATGAGCAGTTCTTC. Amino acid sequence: CASSQHTPGLGPYNEQFF. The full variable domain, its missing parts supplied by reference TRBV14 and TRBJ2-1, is EAGVTQFPSHSVIEKGQTVTLRCDPISGHDNLYWYRRVMGKEIKFLLHFVKESKQDESGMPNNRFLAERTGGTYSTLKVQPAELEDSGVYFCASSQHTPGLGPYNEQFFGPGTRLTVL.